Each of the 16 T cell receptor beta chains below was sequenced from the same sample in a study of shared T cell receptors in the human thymus. Measured with immunoSEQ multiplex PCR; TCRdb has only the in-frame clones, and not every one. The repertoire holds hundreds of thousands of clones, approximately 88% seen once, with around 0.0099% in the top ten. These data were likewise used in another study, on human thymus T cells.

Material: thymocytes. These receptors came from a boy under two years old with a congenital heart defect.

The chain recombines TRBV7-2 with TRBJ2-7, with D tentatively TRBD1 (8 bases). V was cut by 5 bases and J by 3 bases, with 29 bases left in between. This CDR3 region has 19 residues. Germline-derived CDR1 and CDR2 are SGHTA and FQGNSA. The CDR3 DNA reads as TGTGCCAGCAGCCTACAGGGGGAGGGCCGATCTCTTGGGTACTACGAGCAGTACTTC. Amino acid sequence: CASSLQGEGRSLGYYEQYF.

This chain connects TRBV6-6 to TRBJ2-7; TRBD1 matches at 8 bases. Losses at the gene ends were 7 bases for V and 6 bases for J; bases not matched to a gene: 8. Germline V gene lookup returns CDR1 MNHNY and CDR2 SVGAGI (reference sequence). The CDR3 has 13 residues. This CDR3 reads CASTKPDRGEQYF. The CDR3, as DNA: TGTGCCAGCACTAAACCCGACAGGGGCGAGCAGTACTTC.

This clone was seen a handful of times. The chain recombines TRBV19 with TRBJ2-1; D is possibly TRBD2 (6 bases). CDR3 length: 15 residues. Germline-derived CDR1 and CDR2 are LNHDA and SQIVND (reference sequence). Trimming left V 4 bases short and J 4 bases short, with 14 bases between. The CDR3 DNA reads as TGTGCCAGTAGTACCCCGTCGCGGGATTACAATGAGCAGTTCTTC. Protein product: CASSTPSRDYNEQFF.

The chain employs TRBV29-1 and TRBJ2-2, with D unresolved. From germline, CDR1 is SQVTM and CDR2 ANQGSEA. This CDR3 region has 12 residues. V was trimmed by 4 bases and J by 3 bases, leaving 6 bases between them. For the CDR3, the DNA is TGCAGCGTTGCTGAGGACACCGGGGAGCTGTTTTTT. Translated: CSVAEDTGELFF.

This chain joins TRBV28 and TRBJ2-7, with 9 bases aligning to TRBD1. From germline, CDR1 is MDHEN and CDR2 SYDVKM. The CDR3 totals 21 residues. V shed 1 base and J 3 bases; nucleotides not matched to a gene: 22. CDR3 amino acids: CASSLSRAAGTGKGADYEQYF. The DNA of the CDR3 is TGTGCCAGCAGTTTATCCCGGGCAGCAGGGACAGGGAAAGGCGCGGACTACGAGCAGTACTTC. Full variable domain (outside the CDR3, taken from reference TRBV28 and TRBJ2-7): DVKVTQSSRYLVKRTGEKVFLECVQDMDHENMFWYRQDPGLGLRLIYFSYDVKMKEKGDIPEGYSVSREKKERFSLILESASTNQTSMYLCASSLSRAAGTGKGADYEQYFGPGTRLTVT.

V gene TRBV4-2 combines with J gene TRBJ2-2, with 7 bases fitting TRBD2. The junction had 8 bases not matched to a gene; V was cut back by 0 bases and J by 1 base. CDR3 length: 18 amino acids. Germline V gives CDR1 LGHNA, CDR2 YNFKEQ. CDR3 sequence: CASSQEVGGSLNTGELFF. The CDR3 DNA is TGTGCCAGCAGCCAAGAGGTCGGCGGGAGCCTGAACACCGGGGAGCTGTTTTTT.

This chain connects TRBV7-9 to TRBJ2-5, with 11 nucleotides matching TRBD1. The CDR3 covers 15 residues. The junction had 4 bases not matched to a gene; V was cut back by 5 bases and J by 2 bases. Germline CDR1 SEHNR, CDR2 FQNEAQ (reference sequence). The CDR3 DNA reads TGTGCCAGCAGCGGCCGGGACAGGGGGCAAGAGACCCAGTACTTC. As protein: CASSGRDRGQETQYF.

The V call is TRBV4-3, the J call TRBJ2-1; D may be TRBD2 (5 bases). V lost 1 base to trimming and J lost 5 bases, with 21 bases between them. Germline V gene sequence: CDR1 LGHNA, CDR2 YSLEER. The CDR3 is 18 residues long. CDR3 region: CASSQGRYHLHGDNEQFF. CDR3 coding DNA: TGCGCCAGCAGCCAAGGCAGGTATCACCTACACGGGGACAATGAGCAGTTCTTC.

This clone was observed a few times. This chain links TRBV4-2 with TRBJ2-7; D not resolved. The CDR3 is 15 amino acids. Germline lookup yields CDR1 LGHNA and CDR2 YNFKEQ. Trimming left V 4 bases short and J 0 bases short, with 13 bases between. CDR3 sequence: CASSPLRASSYEQYF. The CDR3 bases are TGTGCCAGCAGCCCCTTAAGAGCCTCCTCCTACGAGCAGTACTTC.

The chain has TRBV5-1 and TRBJ2-5; a possible D gene is TRBD1 (6 bases). V lost 7 bases and J lost 3, with 13 bases in between. The CDR3 runs to 13 residues. Germline-derived CDR1 and CDR2 are SGHRS and YFSETQ. The CDR3 reads CASAGTSKETQYF. In nucleotides, the CDR3 is TGCGCCAGCGCCGGGACAAGTAAAGAGACCCAGTACTTC.

The CDR3, as DNA: TGTGCCAGCAGCGTAGGGGCAGGGGTCGTAGAGAATGGCTACACCTTC. This translates into CASSVGAGVVENGYTF. This sequence joins TRBV9 and TRBJ1-2; tentatively, D is TRBD1 (6 bases). Germline CDR1 and CDR2: SGDLS and YYNGEE. This CDR3 spans 16 amino acids. Trimming stripped 0 bases from V and 6 bases from J, with 18 bases between.

This clone was seen a single time. The chain uses TRBV12-5 and TRBJ2-7; possible D gene TRBD1, 6 bases. This CDR3 is 15 amino acids long. CDR1 and CDR2 (germline): LGHNT, FRNRAP. V lost 2 bases and J lost 3, with 14 bases in between. CDR3 nucleotides: TGTGCTAGTGGTTTGCGCCTACAGGGAAGCTACGAGCAGTACTTC. Protein product: CASGLRLQGSYEQYF.

The CDR3 DNA is TGTGCCATCAGTGAGCCGCTGGGACAGGCCCGCTGTGGCTACACCTTC. Translation gives CAISEPLGQARCGYTF. The chain employs TRBV10-3 and TRBJ1-2; 8 nucleotides match TRBD1. Germline V gene sequence: CDR1 ENHRY, CDR2 SYGVKD. The trim removed 2 bases at V and 7 bases at J, leaving 12 bases unmatched. This CDR3 region has 16 residues.

This clone was seen once. This rearrangement joins TRBV6-6 to TRBJ1-2, with TRBD1 as a possible D gene (6 bases). The germline V and J ends were trimmed by 0 bases and 5 bases, with 7 bases remaining between them. The CDR3 contains 13 residues. Germline V CDR1 and CDR2: MNHNY, SVGAGI (reference sequence). The CDR3 coding sequence is TGTGCCAGCAGTTACTCGGACAGATATGGCTACACCTTC. Amino acids: CASSYSDRYGYTF.

The genes are TRBV10-2 and TRBJ1-5; tentative D call: TRBD1 (6 bases). Trimming took 2 bases from V and 1 from J, leaving 18 bases between them. Germline V gene lookup returns CDR1 WSHSY and CDR2 SAAADI. There are 18 residues in the CDR3. The CDR3 coding sequence is TGCGCCAGCAGTGAGCCGACCGTAGGACAGAGAAGCAATCAGCCCCAGCATTTT. Its translation is CASSEPTVGQRSNQPQHF.

The chain links TRBV28 to TRBJ2-5, with no clear D. V lost 2 bases and J lost 6, with 10 bases in between. Germline CDR1 reads MDHEN; CDR2 reads SYDVKM. The CDR3 is 13 amino acids. CDR3 residues: CASSLIFGKTQYF. The CDR3, as DNA: TGTGCCAGCAGTTTAATCTTCGGTAAGACCCAGTACTTC.